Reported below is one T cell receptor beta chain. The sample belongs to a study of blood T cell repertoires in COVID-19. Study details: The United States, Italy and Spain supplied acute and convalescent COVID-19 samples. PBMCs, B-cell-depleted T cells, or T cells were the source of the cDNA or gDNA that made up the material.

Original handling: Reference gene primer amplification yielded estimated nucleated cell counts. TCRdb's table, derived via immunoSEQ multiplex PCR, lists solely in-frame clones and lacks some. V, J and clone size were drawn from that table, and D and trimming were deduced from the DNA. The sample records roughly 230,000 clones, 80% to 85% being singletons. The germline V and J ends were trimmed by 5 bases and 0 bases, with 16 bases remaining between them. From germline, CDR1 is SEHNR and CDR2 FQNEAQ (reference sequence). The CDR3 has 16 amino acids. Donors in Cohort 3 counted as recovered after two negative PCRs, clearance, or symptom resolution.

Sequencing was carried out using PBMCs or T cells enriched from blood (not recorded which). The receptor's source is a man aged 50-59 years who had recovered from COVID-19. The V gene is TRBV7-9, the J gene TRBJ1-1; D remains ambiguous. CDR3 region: CASSPTLLELNTEAFF. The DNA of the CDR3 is TGTGCCAGCAGCCCCACCCTACTAGAGTTGAACACTGAAGCTTTCTTT.